The 11 T cell receptor beta chains below all came from one sample that was sequenced in a study of CDR3 diversity in severe acne. Using its own MiXCR run on the PCR reads, TCRdb lists one record per CDR3 protein. Of approximately 79,000 distinct CDR3 sequences in the sample, roughly 52% were seen once. The sample consisted of blood. Every receptor here comes from a male donor in good health, serving as a control.

This chain joins TRBV6-5 and TRBJ2-1, with 7 nucleotides matching TRBD2. Germline V gives CDR1 MNHEY, CDR2 SVGAGI. The CDR3 spans 14 residues. V lost 4 bases and J lost 7; bases outside the gene matches: 7. CDR3 nucleotide sequence: TGTGCCAGCAGTTGGAGCGGGGTAAGGAATGAGCAGTTCTTC. The encoded protein is CASSWSGVRNEQFF.

V usage is TRBV2 and J usage is TRBJ2-5, with D possibly being TRBD1 (6 bases). The CDR3 sequence is 15 residues long. Germline V gene data show CDR1 as SNHLY and CDR2 as FYNNEI. The V and J ends lost 4 bases and 3 bases respectively, with 15 bases between them. The CDR3 reads CASSAGHSWEETQYF. CDR3 in DNA: TGTGCCAGCAGTGCGGGACATTCATGGGAAGAGACCCAGTACTTC.

The genes are TRBV29-1 and TRBJ1-2, with a weak D call TRBD1 (5 bases). The CDR3 is 11 residues long. In germline, CDR1 is SQVTM, CDR2 ANQGSEA. Trimming removed 6 bases at V and 7 bases at J, with 12 bases between. The CDR3 nucleotides are TGCAGCGTATCCGGGGCGGCTGGCTACACCTTC. Its translation is CSVSGAAGYTF.

In DNA, the CDR3 is TGCAGTGGGGGGGGCCGAGGAGATACGCAGTATTTT. Protein: CSGGGRGDTQYF. This chain connects TRBV20-1 to TRBJ2-3, with a tentative D call TRBD2 (7 bases). Trimming pared 7 bases from V and 5 bases from J, leaving 13 bases between. CDR1 DFQATT and CDR2 SNEGSKA come from the germline V gene (reference sequence). The CDR3 has 12 residues.

The chain couples TRBV19 to TRBJ2-2, with 8 bases matching TRBD2. CDR3 size: 15 residues. Germline assignment: CDR1 LNHDA and CDR2 SQIVND (reference sequence). The V and J ends lost 6 bases and 4 bases, in that order; junction bases with no gene match: 7. The CDR3 region is CASRWASGSTGELFF. The CDR3 DNA reads TGTGCCAGTAGGTGGGCCAGCGGGAGCACCGGGGAGCTGTTTTTT.

This clonotype was detected only a few times. The rearrangement links TRBV24-1 to TRBJ2-5, with 7 bases that match TRBD2. This CDR3 region has 14 residues. Trimming removed 5 bases from V and 5 bases from J; junction bases left unmatched: 7. Germline CDR1 and CDR2: KGHDR and SFDVKD. The CDR3 DNA reads TGTGCCACCAGTGGATCACACGGGGGGGAGACCCAGTACTTC. This encodes CATSGSHGGETQYF.

This clonotype was seen at least ten times. CDR3 residues: CASSYSPGGQPQHF. The CDR3 bases are TGTGCCAGCAGTTACTCGCCAGGCGGCCAGCCCCAGCATTTT. V gene TRBV6-5 combines with J gene TRBJ1-5; no clear D. The CDR3 covers 14 residues. The germline gives CDR1 MNHEY, CDR2 SVGAGI. V was shortened by 0 bases and J by 7 bases, with 10 bases between the two germline ends.

This clonotype appeared many times. The genes are TRBV29-1 and TRBJ1-1; D unclear. From germline, CDR1 is SQVTM and CDR2 ANQGSEA. V was shortened by 6 bases and J by 0 bases, with 8 bases between the two germline ends. This CDR3 is built from 12 residues. The CDR3 loop reads CSVFPVNTEAFF. CDR3 sequence (DNA): TGCAGCGTGTTTCCAGTGAACACTGAAGCTTTCTTT.

The V and J genes are TRBV24-1 and TRBJ1-1, with TRBD1 matching over 10 bases. J was trimmed by 6 bases and V by 4 bases; bases with no gene match: 7. Germline assignment: CDR1 KGHDR and CDR2 SFDVKD. The CDR3 runs 15 residues. DNA for the CDR3: TGTGCCACCAGTGACGGGGACAGGGGAATGCCTGAAGCTTTCTTT. It codes for CATSDGDRGMPEAFF.

This clonotype was counted only a few times. The J gene is TRBJ2-6, the V gene TRBV2, with TRBD1 matching over 7 bases. This CDR3 spans 14 amino acids. In germline, CDR1 is SNHLY, CDR2 FYNNEI. With V trimmed by 9 bases and J by 1 base, 3 bases remained unmatched. DNA for the CDR3: TGTGCCAGACAACAGGGGTCTGGGGCCAACGTCCTGACTTTC. As protein: CARQQGSGANVLTF.

The chain combines TRBV13 with TRBJ2-1; D is ambiguous. The V gene's germline CDR1 is PRHDT and CDR2 FYEKMQ (reference sequence). With 0 bases removed from V and 7 bases from J, the gap between germline ends came to 7 bases. The CDR3 has 13 amino acids. CDR3 sequence: CASSLGAENEQFF. Written as DNA, the CDR3 is TGTGCCAGCAGCTTAGGTGCAGAGAATGAGCAGTTCTTC.